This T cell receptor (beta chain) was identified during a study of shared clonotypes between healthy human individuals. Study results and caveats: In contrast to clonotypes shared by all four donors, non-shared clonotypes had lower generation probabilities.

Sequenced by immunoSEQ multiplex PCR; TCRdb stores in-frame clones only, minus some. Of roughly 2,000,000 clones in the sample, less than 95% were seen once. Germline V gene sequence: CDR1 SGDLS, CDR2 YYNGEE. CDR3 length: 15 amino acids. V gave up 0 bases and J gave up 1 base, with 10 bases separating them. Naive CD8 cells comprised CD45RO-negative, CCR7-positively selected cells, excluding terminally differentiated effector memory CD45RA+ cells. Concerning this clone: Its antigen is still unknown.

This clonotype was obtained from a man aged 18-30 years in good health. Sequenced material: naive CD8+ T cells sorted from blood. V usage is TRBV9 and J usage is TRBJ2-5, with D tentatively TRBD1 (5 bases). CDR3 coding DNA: TGTGCCAGCAGCGTAGGGGGCCACCCCCAAGAGACCCAGTACTTC. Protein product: CASSVGGHPQETQYF.